This T cell receptor (beta chain) appears in the sequencing data of a study of blood T cell repertoires in COVID-19. Overall study context: Specimens from acute and convalescent COVID-19 originated in the United States, Italy and Spain. PBMCs, B-cell-depleted T cells, or T cells provided the cDNA or gDNA that made up the material.

The germline V gene encodes CDR1 KGHSH and CDR2 LQKENI. CDR3 length equals 16 residues. Trimming cost V 4 bases and J 0 bases; bases outside gene matches: 6. Assay used: immunoSEQ multiplex PCR; TCRdb lists only in-frame clones, some missing. The sample includes about 130,000 clones, approximately 80% of them seen just once. This TCR derives from a man older than 75 with acute or convalescent COVID-19. Sequencing was done on a sample of peripheral blood. This rearrangement joins TRBV18 to TRBJ2-1; 7 bases are a match to TRBD1. The CDR3, as DNA: TGTGCCAGCTCACGCACACAGGGGAGCTCCTACAATGAGCAGTTCTTC. This gives the protein CASSRTQGSSYNEQFF.